Shown below are 15 T cell receptor beta chains from a single sample sequenced in a study of Tregs in tolerant kidney transplant recipients. Generated by immunoSEQ multiplex PCR, the TCRdb table keeps only in-frame clones and is missing some. The sample includes tens of thousands of clones, 80% to 95% seen only once; the top ten take approximately 0.5%. The sequencing used CD4+ T cells from blood, collected before the transplant. The source is a human donor who received a combined kidney and bone marrow transplant.

V is TRBV5-4 and J is TRBJ2-2; 14 bases line up with TRBD2. CDR3 length: 16 residues. Losses at the gene ends were 9 bases for V and 4 bases for J; bases not matched to a gene: 8. Germline V gene data show CDR1 as SGHNT and CDR2 as YYREEE (reference sequence). The CDR3 DNA reads as TGTGCCACCCGGGGACTAGCGGGAGTTGGCACCGGGGAGCTGTTTTTT. This encodes CATRGLAGVGTGELFF.

This clone occurred once. V is TRBV9 and J is TRBJ2-5, with 9 bases fitting TRBD2. CDR1 and CDR2 from the germline V gene are SGDLS and YYNGEE. V lost 2 bases and J lost 0; bases outside the gene matches: 11. The CDR3 runs to 18 residues. The CDR3 region is CASSVGSSGAQYQETQYF. CDR3 sequence (DNA): TGTGCCAGCAGCGTTGGCTCTAGCGGGGCCCAGTACCAAGAGACCCAGTACTTC.

The V call is TRBV4-2, the J call TRBJ2-5; 10 bases fit TRBD2. This CDR3 spans 17 amino acids. Germline CDR1 LGHNA, CDR2 YNFKEQ. V lost 0 bases and J lost 3; bases outside the gene matches: 7. As DNA, the CDR3 is TGTGCCAGCAGCCAAGATCAAAGCGGGGGGGCCGAAGAGACCCAGTACTTC. This translates into CASSQDQSGGAEETQYF.

The rearrangement uses TRBV13 and TRBJ2-7; tentative D call: TRBD2 (5 bases). The CDR3 sequence is 14 residues long. The ends were cut back, 5 bases at V and 3 bases at J, with 14 bases in the middle. The germline V gene has CDR1 PRHDT and CDR2 FYEKMQ (reference sequence). The DNA for the CDR3 is TGTGCCAGCAGCAAGGACTCTTCCTACTACGAGCAGTACTTC. The encoded protein is CASSKDSSYYEQYF.

The rearrangement joins TRBV18 to TRBJ1-2; unclear D gene. V was cut by 1 base and J by 4 bases, with 13 bases left in between. The CDR3 covers 15 residues. Germline CDR1 reads KGHSH; CDR2 reads LQKENI. The CDR3 DNA reads as TGTGCCAGCTCACCACAGCGTCCGACGGGCTATGGCTACACCTTC. It translates to CASSPQRPTGYGYTF.

V usage is TRBV6-5 and J usage is TRBJ1-1; 8 positions agree with TRBD1. The CDR3 has 13 residues. Looked up from germline, CDR1 is MNHEY and CDR2 is SVGAGI. The J segment lost 2 bases and the V segment lost 6 bases, leaving 2 bases of the junction unmatched. In nucleotides, the CDR3 is TGTGCCAGCAGCGACAGGGGAAACACTGAAGCTTTCTTT. Protein sequence: CASSDRGNTEAFF.

V and J are TRBV4-3 and TRBJ2-1; tentative D call: TRBD1 (5 bases). Per the germline V gene, CDR1 is LGHNA and CDR2 is YSLEER. This CDR3 is 16 amino acids long. Trimming took off 0 bases at V and 2 bases at J, with 11 bases between the two ends. This chain's CDR3 is CASSQEFSGTYNEQFF. Here the CDR3 DNA reads TGCGCCAGCAGCCAAGAGTTTTCAGGGACCTACAATGAGCAGTTCTTC.

The J gene is TRBJ2-7, the V gene TRBV9; D perhaps matches TRBD1 (6 bases). CDR1 and CDR2 (germline): SGDLS, YYNGEE. With 0 bases removed from V and 1 base from J, the gap between germline ends came to 14 bases. This CDR3 is built from 16 residues. CDR3 sequence: CASSVGSDRLSYEQYF. The CDR3 region has the DNA TGTGCCAGCAGCGTAGGATCCGACAGGCTATCCTACGAGCAGTACTTC.

The V call is TRBV7-2, the J call TRBJ2-4; 7 nucleotides match TRBD2. The trim removed 0 bases at V and 1 base at J, leaving 6 bases unmatched. The CDR3 sequence is 17 residues long. Germline assignment: CDR1 SGHTA and CDR2 FQGNSA. CDR3 loop: CASSLALAGVAKNIQYF. CDR3 nucleotides: TGTGCCAGCAGCTTAGCGCTTGCGGGGGTGGCCAAAAACATTCAGTACTTC.

The chain carries TRBV9 and TRBJ1-2; TRBD1 matches at 7 bases. The V and J ends lost 3 bases and 1 base, in that order; junction bases with no gene match: 12. CDR3 length: 17 residues. Per the germline V gene, CDR1 is SGDLS and CDR2 is YYNGEE. The CDR3 reads CASSARTGSRSNYGYTF. The DNA for the CDR3 is TGTGCCAGCAGCGCTCGGACAGGAAGCCGGAGTAACTATGGCTACACCTTC. Full variable domain (outside the CDR3, taken from reference TRBV9 and TRBJ1-2): DSGVTQTPKHLITATGQRVTLRCSPRSGDLSVYWYQQSLDQGLQFLIQYYNGEERAKGNILERFSAQQFPDLHSELNLSSLELGDSALYFCASSARTGSRSNYGYTFGSGTRLTVV.

This rearrangement joins TRBV7-9 to TRBJ2-2; 7 nucleotides match TRBD2. CDR1 SEHNR and CDR2 FQNEAQ come from the germline V gene (reference sequence). This CDR3 spans 19 amino acids. With V trimmed by 1 base and J by 2 bases, 13 bases remained unmatched. In DNA, the CDR3 is TGTGCCAGCAGCTTAGTTTTTGTCCGGGCGGGGGACAACACCGGGGAGCTGTTTTTT. Amino acid sequence: CASSLVFVRAGDNTGELFF. The entire variable domain, with the rest obtained from reference TRBV7-9 and TRBJ2-2, is as follows: DTGVSQNPRHKITKRGQNVTFRCDPISEHNRLYWYRQTLGQGPEFLTYFQNEAQLEKSRLLSDRFSAERPKGSFSTLEIQRTEQGDSAMYLCASSLVFVRAGDNTGELFFGEGSRLTVL.

The V call is TRBV11-3, the J call TRBJ1-6; D ambiguous. V gave up 3 bases and J gave up 10 bases, with 7 bases separating them. In germline, CDR1 is SGHNT, CDR2 YENEEA. This CDR3 is 12 amino acids long. Here the CDR3 DNA reads TGTGCCAGCAGCTTCCTGAGCTCACCCCTCCACTTT. Translated: CASSFLSSPLHF.

This chain connects TRBV29-1 to TRBJ1-2, with TRBD1 matching over 9 bases. CDR1 SQVTM and CDR2 ANQGSEA come from the germline V gene. J was trimmed by 3 bases and V by 3 bases; bases with no gene match: 11. CDR3 length: 16 amino acids. This CDR3 is CSVDAGQGGQYYGYTF. The CDR3, as DNA: TGCAGCGTTGATGCGGGACAGGGTGGTCAATACTATGGCTACACCTTC.

This chain joins TRBV11-3 and TRBJ2-7; 15 bases line up with TRBD2. The V gene end was trimmed by 4 bases and the J gene end by 4 bases; junction bases not matched to a gene: 2. The CDR3 is 15 residues long. Looked up from germline, CDR1 is SGHNT and CDR2 is YENEEA. DNA of the CDR3: TGTGCCAGCAGCTCGGGACTAGCGGGGGGTTACGAGCAGTACTTC. Translating gives CASSSGLAGGYEQYF.

The J gene is TRBJ2-7, the V gene TRBV5-4; 7 bases fit TRBD1. Trimming at V came to 4 bases and at J to 2 bases, leaving 3 bases not matched to a gene. The germline V gene encodes CDR1 SGHNT and CDR2 YYREEE (reference sequence). CDR3 length: 13 amino acids. The CDR3 loop reads CASSVQGAYEQYF. In nucleotides, the CDR3 is TGTGCCAGCAGCGTGCAGGGGGCCTACGAGCAGTACTTC.